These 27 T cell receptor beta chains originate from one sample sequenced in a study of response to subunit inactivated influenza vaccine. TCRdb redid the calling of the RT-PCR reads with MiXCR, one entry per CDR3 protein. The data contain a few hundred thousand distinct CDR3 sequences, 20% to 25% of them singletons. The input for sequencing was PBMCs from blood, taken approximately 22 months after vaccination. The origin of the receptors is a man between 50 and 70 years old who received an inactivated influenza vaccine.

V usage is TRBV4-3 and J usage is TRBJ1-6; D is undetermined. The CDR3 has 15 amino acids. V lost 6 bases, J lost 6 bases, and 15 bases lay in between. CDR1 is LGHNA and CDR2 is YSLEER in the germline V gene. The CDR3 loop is CASRLTYTGNSPLHF. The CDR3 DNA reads TGCGCCAGCAGGCTAACATACACCGGTAATTCACCCCTCCACTTT.

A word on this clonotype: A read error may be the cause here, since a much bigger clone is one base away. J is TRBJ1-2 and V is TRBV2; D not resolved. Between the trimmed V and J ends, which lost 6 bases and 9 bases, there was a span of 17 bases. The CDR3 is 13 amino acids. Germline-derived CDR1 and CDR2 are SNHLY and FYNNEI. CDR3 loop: CASSGDSTLSYTF. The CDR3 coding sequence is TGTGCCAGCAGCGGCGATTCTACTTTGAGCTACACCTTC.

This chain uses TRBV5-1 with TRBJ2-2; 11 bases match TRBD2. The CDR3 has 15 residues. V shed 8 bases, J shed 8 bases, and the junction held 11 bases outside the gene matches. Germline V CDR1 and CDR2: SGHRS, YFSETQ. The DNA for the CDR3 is TGCGCCAGTACTGGGACTAGCGGTCCAACAGGGGAGCTGTTTTTT. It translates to CASTGTSGPTGELFF. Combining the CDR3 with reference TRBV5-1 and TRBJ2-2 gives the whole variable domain KAGVTQTPRYLIKTRGQQVTLSCSPISGHRSVSWYQQTPGQGLQFLFEYFSETQRNKGNFPGRFSGRQFSNSRSEMNVSTLELGDSALYLCASTGTSGPTGELFFGEGSRLTVL.

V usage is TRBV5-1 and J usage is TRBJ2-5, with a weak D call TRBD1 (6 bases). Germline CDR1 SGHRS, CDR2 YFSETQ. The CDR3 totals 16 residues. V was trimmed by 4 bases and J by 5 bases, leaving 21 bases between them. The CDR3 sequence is CASSTTGTSKPETQYF. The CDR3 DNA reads TGCGCCAGCAGCACAACCGGGACATCGAAACCGGAGACCCAGTACTTC.

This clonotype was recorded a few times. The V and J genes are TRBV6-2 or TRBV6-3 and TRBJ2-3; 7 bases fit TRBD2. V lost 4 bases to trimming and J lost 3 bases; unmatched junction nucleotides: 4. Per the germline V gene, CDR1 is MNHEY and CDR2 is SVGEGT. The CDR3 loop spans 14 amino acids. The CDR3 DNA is TGTGCCAGCAGTTCCTGGGGGGGGACAGATACGCAGTATTTT. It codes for CASSSWGGTDTQYF.

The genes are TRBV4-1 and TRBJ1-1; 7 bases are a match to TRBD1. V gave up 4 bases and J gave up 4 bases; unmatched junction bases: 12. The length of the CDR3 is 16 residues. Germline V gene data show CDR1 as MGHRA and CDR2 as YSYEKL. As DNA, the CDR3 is TGCGCCAGCAGCCCAAGGGGGCCGAGGATGGTCACTGAAGCTTTCTTT. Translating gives CASSPRGPRMVTEAFF.

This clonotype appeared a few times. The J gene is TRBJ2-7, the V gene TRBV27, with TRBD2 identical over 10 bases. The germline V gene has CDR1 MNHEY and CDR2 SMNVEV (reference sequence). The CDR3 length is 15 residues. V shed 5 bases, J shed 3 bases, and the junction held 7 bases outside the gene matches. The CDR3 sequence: CASSGAGTSVYEQYF. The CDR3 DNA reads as TGTGCCAGCAGTGGAGCCGGGACTAGCGTCTACGAGCAGTACTTC.

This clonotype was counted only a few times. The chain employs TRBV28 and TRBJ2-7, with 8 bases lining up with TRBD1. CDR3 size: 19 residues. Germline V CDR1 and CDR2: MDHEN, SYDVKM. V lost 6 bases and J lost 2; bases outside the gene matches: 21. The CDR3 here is CASSLIGAGGFLRPYEQYF. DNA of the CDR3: TGTGCCAGCAGCCTTATTGGGGCAGGGGGCTTCCTCCGACCCTACGAGCAGTACTTC.

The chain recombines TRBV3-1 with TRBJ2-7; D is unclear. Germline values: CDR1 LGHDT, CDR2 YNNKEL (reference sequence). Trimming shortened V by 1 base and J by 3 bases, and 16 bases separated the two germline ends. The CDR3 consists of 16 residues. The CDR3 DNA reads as TGTGCCAGCAGCCAAGTGGATCCGGACCCGAACTACGAGCAGTACTTC. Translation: CASSQVDPDPNYEQYF.

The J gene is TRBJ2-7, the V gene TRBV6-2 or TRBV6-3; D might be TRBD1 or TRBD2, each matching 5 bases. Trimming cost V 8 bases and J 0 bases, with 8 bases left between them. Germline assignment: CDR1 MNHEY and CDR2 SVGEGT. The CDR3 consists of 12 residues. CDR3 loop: CASGDVSYEQYF. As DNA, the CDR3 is TGTGCCAGCGGGGACGTCTCCTACGAGCAGTACTTC.

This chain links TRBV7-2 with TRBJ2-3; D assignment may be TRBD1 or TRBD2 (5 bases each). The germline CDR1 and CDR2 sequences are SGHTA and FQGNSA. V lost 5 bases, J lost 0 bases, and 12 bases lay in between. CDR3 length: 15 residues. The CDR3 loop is CASSTEGISTDTQYF. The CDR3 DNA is TGTGCCAGCAGCACAGAGGGGATTAGCACAGATACGCAGTATTTT.

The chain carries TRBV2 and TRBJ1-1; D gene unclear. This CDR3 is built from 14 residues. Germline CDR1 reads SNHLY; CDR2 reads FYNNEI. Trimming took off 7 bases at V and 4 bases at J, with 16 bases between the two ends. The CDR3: CASKTLGGLTEAFF. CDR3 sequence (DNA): TGTGCCAGCAAAACACTTGGAGGGCTCACTGAAGCTTTCTTT.

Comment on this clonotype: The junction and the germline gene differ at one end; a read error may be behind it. The CDR3 DNA is TGCAGTGCTAGAGGTACAAGCTCCTACTATGAGCAGTTCTTC. Amino acid sequence: CSARGTSSYYEQFF. The V gene is TRBV20-1, the J gene TRBJ2-1; D is uncertain. This CDR3 spans 14 amino acids. Germline V gene data show CDR1 as DFQATT and CDR2 as SNEGSKA (reference sequence).

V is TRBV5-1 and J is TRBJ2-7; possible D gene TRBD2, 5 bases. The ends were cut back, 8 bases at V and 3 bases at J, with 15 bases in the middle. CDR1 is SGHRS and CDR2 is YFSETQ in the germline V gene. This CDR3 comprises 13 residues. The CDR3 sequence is CASTSGNDYEQYF. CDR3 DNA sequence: TGCGCCAGTACCTCCGGGAACGACTACGAGCAGTACTTC.

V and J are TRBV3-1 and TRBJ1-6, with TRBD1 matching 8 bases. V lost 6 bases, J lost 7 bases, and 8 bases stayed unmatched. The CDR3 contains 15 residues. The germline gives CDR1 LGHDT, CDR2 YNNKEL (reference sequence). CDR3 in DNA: TGTGCCAGCAGTCCCCGGACAGGGCAGAATTCACCCCTCCACTTT. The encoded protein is CASSPRTGQNSPLHF.

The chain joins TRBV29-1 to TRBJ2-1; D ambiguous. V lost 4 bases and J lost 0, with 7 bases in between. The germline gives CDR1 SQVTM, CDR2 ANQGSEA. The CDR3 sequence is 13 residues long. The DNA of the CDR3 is TGCAGCGTTGCCCCTAGCTCCTACAATGAGCAGTTCTTC. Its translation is CSVAPSSYNEQFF.

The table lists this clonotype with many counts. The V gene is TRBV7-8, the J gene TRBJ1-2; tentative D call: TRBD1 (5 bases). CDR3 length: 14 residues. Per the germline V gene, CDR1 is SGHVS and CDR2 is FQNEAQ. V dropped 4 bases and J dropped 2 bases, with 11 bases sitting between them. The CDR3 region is CASSWGEGNYGYTF. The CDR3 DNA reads TGTGCCAGCAGCTGGGGGGAGGGGAACTATGGCTACACCTTC.

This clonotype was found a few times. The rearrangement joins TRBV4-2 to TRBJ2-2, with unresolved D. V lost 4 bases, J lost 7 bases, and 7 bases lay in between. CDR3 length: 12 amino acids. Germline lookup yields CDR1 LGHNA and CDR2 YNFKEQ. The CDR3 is CASSRLDGELFF. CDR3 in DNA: TGTGCCAGCAGCCGGTTAGACGGGGAGCTGTTTTTT.

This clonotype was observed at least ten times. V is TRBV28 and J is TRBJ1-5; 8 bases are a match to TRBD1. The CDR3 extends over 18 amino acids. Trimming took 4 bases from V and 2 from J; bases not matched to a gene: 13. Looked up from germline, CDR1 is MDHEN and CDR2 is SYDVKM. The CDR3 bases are TGTGCCAGCAGTTCCCCCGGCAGGGGGCGAGCCGGCAATCAGCCCCAGCATTTT. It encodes CASSSPGRGRAGNQPQHF.

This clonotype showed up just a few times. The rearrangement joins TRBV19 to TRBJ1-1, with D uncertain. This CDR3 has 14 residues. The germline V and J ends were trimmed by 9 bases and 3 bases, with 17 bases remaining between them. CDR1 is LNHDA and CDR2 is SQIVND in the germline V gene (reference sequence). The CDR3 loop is CASRNSAGYTEAFF. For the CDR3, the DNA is TGTGCCAGCAGGAATTCGGCCGGGTACACTGAAGCTTTCTTT. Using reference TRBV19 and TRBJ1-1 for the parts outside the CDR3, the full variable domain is DGGITQSPKYLFRKEGQNVTLSCEQNLNHDAMYWYRQDPGQGLRLIYYSQIVNDFQKGDIAEGYSVSREKKESFPLTVTSAQKNPTAFYLCASRNSAGYTEAFFGQGTRLTVV.

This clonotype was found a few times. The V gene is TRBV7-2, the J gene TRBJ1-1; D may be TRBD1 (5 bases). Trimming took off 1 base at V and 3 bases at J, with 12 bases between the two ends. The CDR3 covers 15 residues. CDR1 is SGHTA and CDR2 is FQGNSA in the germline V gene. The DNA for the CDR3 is TGTGCCAGCAGCTTAGAAACACGGGGGGACACTGAAGCTTTCTTT. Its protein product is CASSLETRGDTEAFF.

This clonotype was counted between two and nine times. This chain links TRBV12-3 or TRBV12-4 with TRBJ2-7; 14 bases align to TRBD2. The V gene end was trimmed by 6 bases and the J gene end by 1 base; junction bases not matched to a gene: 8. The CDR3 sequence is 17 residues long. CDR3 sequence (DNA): TGTGCCAGCAGCCCCGGGACTAGCGGGAGTTTTTCCTACGAGCAGTACTTC. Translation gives CASSPGTSGSFSYEQYF.

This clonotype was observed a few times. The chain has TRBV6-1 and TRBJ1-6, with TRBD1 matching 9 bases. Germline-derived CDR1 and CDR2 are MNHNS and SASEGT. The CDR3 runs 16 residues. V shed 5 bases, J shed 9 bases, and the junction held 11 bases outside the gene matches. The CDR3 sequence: CASSKHRGLGSSPLHF. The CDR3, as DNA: TGTGCCAGCAGTAAACACAGGGGGCTCGGTAGTTCACCCCTCCACTTT.

The DNA of the CDR3 is TGCGCCAGCAGTCAATCAGGACCCTGGTTCGAATCTAATGAAAAACTGTTTTTT. Protein sequence: CASSQSGPWFESNEKLFF. The chain couples TRBV23-1 to TRBJ1-4; D gene unclear. TRBV23-1 is given ORF status, its function remaining uncertain. This CDR3 contains 18 residues. The V end lost 0 bases, the J end lost 3 bases, and 17 bases lay between the germline ends.

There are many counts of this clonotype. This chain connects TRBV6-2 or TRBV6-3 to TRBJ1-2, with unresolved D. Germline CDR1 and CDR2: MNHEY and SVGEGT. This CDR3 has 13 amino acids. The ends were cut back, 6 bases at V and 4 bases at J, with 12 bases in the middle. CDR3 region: CASSYGRTYGYTF. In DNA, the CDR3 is TGTGCCAGCAGCTATGGACGGACCTATGGCTACACCTTC.

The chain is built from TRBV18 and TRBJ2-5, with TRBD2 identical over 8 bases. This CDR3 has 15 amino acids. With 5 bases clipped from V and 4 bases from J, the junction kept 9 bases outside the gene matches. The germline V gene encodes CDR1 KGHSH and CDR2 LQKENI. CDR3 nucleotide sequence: TGTGCCAGCTCAAGGGGACTAGGGGTTCGAGAGACCCAGTACTTC. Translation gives CASSRGLGVRETQYF.

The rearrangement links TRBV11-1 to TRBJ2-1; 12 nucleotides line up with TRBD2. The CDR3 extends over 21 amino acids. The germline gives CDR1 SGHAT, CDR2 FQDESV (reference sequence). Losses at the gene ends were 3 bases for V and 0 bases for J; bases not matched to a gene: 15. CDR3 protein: CASSFFPLTSGGPSSYNEQFF. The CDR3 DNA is TGTGCCAGCAGCTTCTTTCCGCTGACTAGCGGGGGACCAAGCTCCTACAATGAGCAGTTCTTC.